The present T cell receptor (beta chain) was sequenced within a study of CD8+ T cells in alopecia areata. It was cDNA, reverse transcribed from extracted RNA, that served as the sequencing template. This table comes from immunoSEQ multiplex PCR, and its TCRdb copy is limited to in-frame clones, with some not included. The table shows about 250,000 clones, with 60% occurring only once. V dropped 2 bases and J dropped 8 bases, with 9 bases sitting between them. The CDR3 length is 12 residues. Germline V gene sequence: CDR1 GTSNPN, CDR2 SVGIG (reference sequence). Treatment noted: oral pan-JAK inhibitor, 5-10 mg twice daily.

The J gene is TRBJ1-4, the V gene TRBV30; D is undetermined. This clonotype was obtained from a human donor with alopecia areata. This specimen was CD4+ T cells sorted from blood, taken at approximately week 51, from a patient treated with tofacitinib. This chain's CDR3 is CAWSLSGEKLFF. The CDR3 region has the DNA TGTGCCTGGAGTTTGAGTGGGGAAAAACTGTTTTTT.